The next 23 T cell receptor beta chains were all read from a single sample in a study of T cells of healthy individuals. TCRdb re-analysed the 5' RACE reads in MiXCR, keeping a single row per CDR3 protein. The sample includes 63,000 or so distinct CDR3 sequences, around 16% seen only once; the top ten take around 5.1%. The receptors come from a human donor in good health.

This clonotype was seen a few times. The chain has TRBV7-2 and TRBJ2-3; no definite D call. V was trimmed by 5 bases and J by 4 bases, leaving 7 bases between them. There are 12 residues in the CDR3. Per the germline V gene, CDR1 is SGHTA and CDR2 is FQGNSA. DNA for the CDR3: TGTGCCAGCAGCCCCCGAGCAGATACGCAGTATTTT. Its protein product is CASSPRADTQYF.

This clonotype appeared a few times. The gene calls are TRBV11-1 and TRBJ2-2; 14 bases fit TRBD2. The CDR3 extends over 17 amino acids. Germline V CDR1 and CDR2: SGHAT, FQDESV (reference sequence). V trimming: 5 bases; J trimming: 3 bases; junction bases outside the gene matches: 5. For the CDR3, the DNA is TGTGCCAGCAGCCTCGGGACTAGCGGGGGATACACCGGGGAGCTGTTTTTT. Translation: CASSLGTSGGYTGELFF. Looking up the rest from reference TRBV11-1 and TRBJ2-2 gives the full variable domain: EAEVAQSPRYKITEKSQAVAFWCDPISGHATLYWYRQILGQGPELLVQFQDESVVDDSQLPKDRFSAERLKGVDSTLKIQPAELGDSAMYLCASSLGTSGGYTGELFFGEGSRLTVL.

CDR3 sequence reads: CASSFGPNYGYTF. CDR3 nucleotides: TGTGCCAGCAGTTTTGGCCCGAACTATGGCTACACCTTC. The V gene is TRBV27, the J gene TRBJ1-2; no reliable D call. The ends were cut back, 3 bases at V and 2 bases at J, with 7 bases in the middle. There are 13 residues in the CDR3. Germline values: CDR1 MNHEY, CDR2 SMNVEV (reference sequence).

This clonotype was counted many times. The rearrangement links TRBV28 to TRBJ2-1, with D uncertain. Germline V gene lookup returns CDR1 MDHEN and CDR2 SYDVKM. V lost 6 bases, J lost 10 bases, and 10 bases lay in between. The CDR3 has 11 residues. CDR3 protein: CASSPPGEQFF. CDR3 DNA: TGTGCCAGCAGCCCTCCAGGAGAGCAGTTCTTC.

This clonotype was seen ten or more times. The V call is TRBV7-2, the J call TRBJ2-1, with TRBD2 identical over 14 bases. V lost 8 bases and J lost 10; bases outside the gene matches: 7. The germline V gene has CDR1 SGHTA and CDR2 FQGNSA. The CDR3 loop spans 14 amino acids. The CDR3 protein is CASHGLAGGGEQFF. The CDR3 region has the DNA TGTGCCAGCCACGGACTAGCGGGAGGTGGCGAGCAGTTCTTC. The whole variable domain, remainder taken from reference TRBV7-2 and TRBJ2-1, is GAGVSQSPSNKVTEKGKDVELRCDPISGHTALYWYRQSLGQGLEFLIYFQGNSAPDKSGLPSDRFSAERTGGSVSTLTIQRTQQEDSAVYLCASHGLAGGGEQFFGPGTRLTVL.

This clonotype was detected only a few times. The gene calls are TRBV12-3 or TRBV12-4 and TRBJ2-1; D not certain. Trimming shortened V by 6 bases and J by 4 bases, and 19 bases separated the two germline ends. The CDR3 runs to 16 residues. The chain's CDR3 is CASSPLQFTEYNEQFF. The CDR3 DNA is TGTGCCAGCAGCCCCCTTCAGTTCACAGAGTACAATGAGCAGTTCTTC.

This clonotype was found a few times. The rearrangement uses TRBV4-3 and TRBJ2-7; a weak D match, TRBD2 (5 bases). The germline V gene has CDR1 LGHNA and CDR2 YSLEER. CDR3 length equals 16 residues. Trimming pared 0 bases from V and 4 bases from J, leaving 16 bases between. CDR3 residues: CASSQETARGTYEQYF. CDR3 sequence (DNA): TGCGCCAGCAGCCAAGAAACGGCCCGGGGAACGTACGAGCAGTACTTC.

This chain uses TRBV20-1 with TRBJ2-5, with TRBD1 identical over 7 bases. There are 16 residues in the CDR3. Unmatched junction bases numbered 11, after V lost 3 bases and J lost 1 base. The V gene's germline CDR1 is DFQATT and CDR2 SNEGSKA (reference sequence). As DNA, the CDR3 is TGCAGTGCTAGCGACGGGACAGCCCCCTTCCAAGAGACCCAGTACTTC. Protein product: CSASDGTAPFQETQYF.

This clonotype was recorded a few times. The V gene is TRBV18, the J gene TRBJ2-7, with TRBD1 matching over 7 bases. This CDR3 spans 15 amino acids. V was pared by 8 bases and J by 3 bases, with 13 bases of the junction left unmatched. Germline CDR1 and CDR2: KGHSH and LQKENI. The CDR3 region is CASPHGTDFHYEQYF. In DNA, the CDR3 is TGTGCCAGCCCCCACGGGACAGATTTCCACTACGAGCAGTACTTC.

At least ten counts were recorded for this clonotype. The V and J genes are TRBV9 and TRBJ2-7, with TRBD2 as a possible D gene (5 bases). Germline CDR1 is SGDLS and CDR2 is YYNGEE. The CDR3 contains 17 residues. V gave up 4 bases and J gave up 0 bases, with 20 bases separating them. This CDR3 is CASSSLPQVGSSYEQYF. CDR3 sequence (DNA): TGTGCCAGCAGCTCCTTACCGCAGGTTGGGAGCTCCTACGAGCAGTACTTC.

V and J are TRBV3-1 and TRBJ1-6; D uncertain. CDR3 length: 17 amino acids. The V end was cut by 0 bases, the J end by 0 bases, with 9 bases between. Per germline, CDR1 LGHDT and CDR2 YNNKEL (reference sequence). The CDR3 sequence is CASSQDWISSYNSPLHF. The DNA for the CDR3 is TGTGCCAGCAGCCAAGATTGGATAAGCTCCTATAATTCACCCCTCCACTTT. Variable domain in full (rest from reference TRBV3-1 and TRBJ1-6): DTAVSQTPKYLVTQMGNDKSIKCEQNLGHDTMYWYKQDSKKFLKIMFSYNNKELIINETVPNRFSPKSPDKAHLNLHINSLELGDSAVYFCASSQDWISSYNSPLHFGNGTRLTVT.

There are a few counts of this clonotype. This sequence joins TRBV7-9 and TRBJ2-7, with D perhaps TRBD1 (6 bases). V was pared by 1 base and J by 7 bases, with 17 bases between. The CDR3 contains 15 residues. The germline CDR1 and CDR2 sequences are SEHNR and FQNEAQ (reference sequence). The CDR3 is CASSLEQGSVVEQYF. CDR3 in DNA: TGTGCCAGCAGCTTAGAACAGGGTTCGGTCGTGGAGCAGTACTTC.

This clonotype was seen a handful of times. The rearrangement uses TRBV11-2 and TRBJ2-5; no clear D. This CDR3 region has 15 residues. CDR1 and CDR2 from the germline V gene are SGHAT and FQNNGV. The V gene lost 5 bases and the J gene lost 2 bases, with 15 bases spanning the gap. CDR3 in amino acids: CASSEADPAQETQYF. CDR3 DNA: TGTGCCAGCAGCGAGGCCGACCCAGCTCAAGAGACCCAGTACTTC.

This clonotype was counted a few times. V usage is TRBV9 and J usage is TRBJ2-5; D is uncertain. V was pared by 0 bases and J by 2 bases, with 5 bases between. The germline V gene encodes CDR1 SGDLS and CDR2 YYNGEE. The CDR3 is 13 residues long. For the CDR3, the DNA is TGTGCCAGCAGCGTAGGGGCACAAGAGACCCAGTACTTC. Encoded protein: CASSVGAQETQYF.

Written as DNA, the CDR3 is TGTGCCAGCAGTGTGACTAGCTGGACAGATACGCAGTATTTT. Translating gives CASSVTSWTDTQYF. V is TRBV6-1 and J is TRBJ2-3, with 7 nucleotides matching TRBD2. The CDR3 totals 14 residues. CDR1 and CDR2 (germline): MNHNS, SASEGT. The V gene end was trimmed by 4 bases and the J gene end by 3 bases; junction bases not matched to a gene: 4.

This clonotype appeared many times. The CDR3 bases are TGTGCCAGCAGCCCCCAGGGCGACTATGGCTACACCTTC. Amino acid sequence: CASSPQGDYGYTF. The chain links TRBV11-2 to TRBJ1-2, with D perhaps matching TRBD1 (5 bases). This CDR3 spans 13 amino acids. From germline, CDR1 is SGHAT and CDR2 FQNNGV. Trimming stripped 5 bases from V and 3 bases from J, with 10 bases between.

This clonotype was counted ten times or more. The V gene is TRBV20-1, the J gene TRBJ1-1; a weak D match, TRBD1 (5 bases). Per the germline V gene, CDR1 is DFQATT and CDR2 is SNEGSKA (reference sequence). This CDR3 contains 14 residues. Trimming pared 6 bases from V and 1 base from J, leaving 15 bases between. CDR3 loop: CSAGGGNRNTEAFF. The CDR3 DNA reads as TGCAGTGCGGGGGGAGGCAATAGGAACACTGAAGCTTTCTTT.

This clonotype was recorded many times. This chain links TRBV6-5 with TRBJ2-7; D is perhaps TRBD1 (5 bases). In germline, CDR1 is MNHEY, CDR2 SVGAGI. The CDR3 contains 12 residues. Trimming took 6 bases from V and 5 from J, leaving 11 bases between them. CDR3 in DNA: TGTGCCAGCAGCTTTAGGGGTCACGAGCAGTACTTC. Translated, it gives CASSFRGHEQYF.

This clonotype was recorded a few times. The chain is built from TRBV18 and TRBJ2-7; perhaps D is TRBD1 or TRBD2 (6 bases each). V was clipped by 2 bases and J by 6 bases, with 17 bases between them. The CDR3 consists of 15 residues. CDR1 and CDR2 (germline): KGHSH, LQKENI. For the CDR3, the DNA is TGTGCCAGCTCACCATCGAGGGGGGCCGCGTCCGAGCAGTACTTC. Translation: CASSPSRGAASEQYF. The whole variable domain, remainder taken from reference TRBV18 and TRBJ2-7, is NAGVMQNPRHLVRRRGQEARLRCSPMKGHSHVYWYRQLPEEGLKFMVYLQKENIIDESGMPKERFSAEFPKEGPSILRIQQVVRGDSAAYFCASSPSRGAASEQYFGPGTRLTVT.

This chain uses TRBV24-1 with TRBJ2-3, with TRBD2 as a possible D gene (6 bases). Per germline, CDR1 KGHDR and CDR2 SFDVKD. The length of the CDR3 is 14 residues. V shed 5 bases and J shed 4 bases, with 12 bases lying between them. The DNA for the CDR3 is TGTGCCACCAGTGGCGGGGTCGGGGCAGATACGCAGTATTTT. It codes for CATSGGVGADTQYF.

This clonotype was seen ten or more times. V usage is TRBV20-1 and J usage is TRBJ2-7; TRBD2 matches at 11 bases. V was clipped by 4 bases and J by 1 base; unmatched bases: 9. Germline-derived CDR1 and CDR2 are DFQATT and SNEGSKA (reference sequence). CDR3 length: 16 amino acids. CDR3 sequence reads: CSAKGTSGEESYEQYF. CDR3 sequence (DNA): TGCAGTGCTAAAGGGACTAGCGGAGAGGAATCCTACGAGCAGTACTTC.

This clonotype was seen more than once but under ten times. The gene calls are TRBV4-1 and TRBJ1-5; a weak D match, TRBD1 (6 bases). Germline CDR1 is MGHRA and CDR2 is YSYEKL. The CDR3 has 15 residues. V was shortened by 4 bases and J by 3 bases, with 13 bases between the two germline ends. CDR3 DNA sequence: TGCGCCAGCAGCCTAAGACAGGCTACCAATCAGCCCCAGCATTTT. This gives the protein CASSLRQATNQPQHF.

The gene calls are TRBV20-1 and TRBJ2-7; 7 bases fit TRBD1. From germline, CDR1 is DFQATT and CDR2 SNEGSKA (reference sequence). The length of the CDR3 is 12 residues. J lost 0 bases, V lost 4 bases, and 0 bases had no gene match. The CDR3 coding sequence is TGCAGTGCTAACAGGGGCTCCTACGAGCAGTACTTC. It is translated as CSANRGSYEQYF.